The 21 T cell receptor beta chains below all came from one sample that was sequenced in a study of graft-versus-host responses after intestinal transplantation. Using immunoSEQ multiplex PCR, the repertoire was profiled, and TCRdb retains in-frame clones only, with some absent. The sample lists about 3,900 clones; around 85% were seen once. Both intraepithelial and lamina propria lymphocytes were released by processing graft tissue. Source: ileum tissue, taken nearly 670 days after intestinal transplant. Source of these receptors: a human patient who received an intestinal transplant, so some T cells may come from the graft donor.

The chain combines TRBV15 with TRBJ1-2; 7 positions agree with TRBD1. This CDR3 spans 14 amino acids. Germline V lookup: CDR1 LNHNV, CDR2 YYDKDF (reference sequence). Losses at the gene ends were 0 bases for V and 8 bases for J; bases not matched to a gene: 6. The CDR3 here is CATSRDWTGSGYTF. CDR3 nucleotides: TGTGCCACCAGCAGAGATTGGACAGGCAGCGGCTACACCTTC.

The genes are TRBV19 and TRBJ2-3; TRBD1 might be the D (5 bases). CDR1 LNHDA and CDR2 SQIVND come from the germline V gene (reference sequence). V shed 4 bases and J shed 6 bases, with 17 bases lying between them. The CDR3 has 15 amino acids. DNA of the CDR3: TGTGCCAGTAGTAGGCGTACAGGTGGATTGGATACGCAGTATTTT. Translated, it gives CASSRRTGGLDTQYF.

V is TRBV6-1 and J is TRBJ2-3; either TRBD1 or TRBD2 may fit D (5 bases each). From germline, CDR1 is MNHNS and CDR2 SASEGT. CDR3 length equals 17 residues. Trimming pared 3 bases from V and 4 bases from J, leaving 20 bases between. CDR3 residues: CASSDPHRGLGADTQYF. The DNA for the CDR3 is TGTGCCAGCAGTGATCCTCATAGGGGCCTCGGGGCAGATACGCAGTATTTT.

The V gene is TRBV10-3, the J gene TRBJ1-5; no firm D call. Germline loops: CDR1 ENHRY, CDR2 SYGVKD. The length of the CDR3 is 15 residues. Trimming pared 3 bases from V and 3 bases from J, leaving 12 bases between. The CDR3 bases are TGTGCCATCAGTGAACGTTGGCGGGTCAATCAGCCCCAGCATTTT. Translated, it gives CAISERWRVNQPQHF.

This clone occurred a few times. This chain connects TRBV7-9 to TRBJ1-4; D not certain. Germline V gene sequence: CDR1 SEHNR, CDR2 FQNEAQ (reference sequence). The length of the CDR3 is 13 residues. Trimming left V 7 bases short and J 8 bases short, with 14 bases between. This chain's CDR3 is CASNSIGVEKLFF. CDR3 nucleotides: TGTGCCAGCAACTCCATTGGGGTCGAAAAACTGTTTTTT.

The CDR3 nucleotides read TGTGCCAGCAGTTTCGGCGACCAAGGGGTCTACGAGCAGTACTTC. It yields the protein CASSFGDQGVYEQYF. The rearrangement uses TRBV6-5 and TRBJ2-7; weak D call: TRBD1 (5 bases). V was cut by 4 bases and J by 3 bases, with 16 bases left in between. Germline loops: CDR1 MNHEY, CDR2 SVGAGI. This CDR3 contains 15 residues.

The chain employs TRBV30 and TRBJ2-5; tentative D call: TRBD2 (6 bases). The closer fit of TRBJ2-7 to the DNA end suggests the J call may be wrong. Looked up from germline, CDR1 is GTSNPN and CDR2 is SVGIG (reference sequence). The CDR3 covers 14 residues. The CDR3 is CAWRPGLYPYEQYF. CDR3 DNA: TGTGCCTGGAGACCGGGACTTTATCCCTACGAGCAGTACTTC.

The CDR3 DNA reads TGTGCCACCAGCAGGGGAGACAGAAACAATCAGCCCCAGCATTTT. It codes for CATSRGDRNNQPQHF. This sequence joins TRBV15 and TRBJ1-5; TRBD1 is a possible D gene (5 bases). Germline CDR1 reads LNHNV; CDR2 reads YYDKDF (reference sequence). The V and J ends lost 3 bases and 3 bases respectively, with 12 bases between them. CDR3 length: 15 residues. Using reference TRBV15 and TRBJ1-5 for the parts outside the CDR3, the full variable domain is DAMVIQNPRYQVTQFGKPVTLSCSQTLNHNVMYWYQQKSSQAPKLLFHYYDKDFNNEADTPDNFQSRRPNTSFCFLDIRSPGLGDTAMYLCATSRGDRNNQPQHFGDGTRLSIL.

The rearrangement joins TRBV7-9 to TRBJ1-6; no definite D call. Germline V lookup: CDR1 SEHNR, CDR2 FQNEAQ (reference sequence). The CDR3 is 14 residues long. Trimming removed 3 bases from V and 8 bases from J, with 11 bases in between. CDR3 nucleotides: TGTGCCAGCAGCTTCGACATGGGCCATTCACCCCTCCACTTT. It codes for CASSFDMGHSPLHF.

This clone was counted a few times. The chain carries TRBV6-1 and TRBJ2-5, with D unclear. Trimming shortened V by 4 bases and J by 2 bases, and 5 bases separated the two germline ends. The CDR3 consists of 12 residues. Per the germline V gene, CDR1 is MNHNS and CDR2 is SASEGT. The CDR3 loop is CASSVLQETQYF. The CDR3 nucleotides read TGTGCCAGCAGTGTCCTACAAGAGACCCAGTACTTC.

V gene TRBV5-1 combines with J gene TRBJ2-5; D is uncertain. The V gene lost 0 bases and the J gene lost 3 bases, with 6 bases spanning the gap. This CDR3 contains 13 residues. Per the germline V gene, CDR1 is SGHRS and CDR2 is YFSETQ. This CDR3 reads CASSLGAEETQYF. The CDR3 nucleotides are TGCGCCAGCAGCTTGGGGGCAGAAGAGACCCAGTACTTC.

The chain couples TRBV5-6 to TRBJ2-3, with 7 bases aligning to TRBD1. With 5 bases clipped from V and 2 bases from J, the junction kept 8 bases outside the gene matches. The CDR3 is made up of 15 amino acids. Germline CDR1 is SGHDT and CDR2 is YYEEEE. The DNA for the CDR3 is TGTGCCAGCAGTAAACTACAGGGGCCCACAGATACGCAGTATTTT. Protein: CASSKLQGPTDTQYF.

The chain combines TRBV27 with TRBJ1-1, with 7 bases lining up with TRBD1. Germline V gene lookup returns CDR1 MNHEY and CDR2 SMNVEV (reference sequence). This CDR3 has 14 residues. The J segment lost 0 bases and the V segment lost 6 bases, leaving 4 bases of the junction unmatched. CDR3 protein: CASRYRGMNTEAFF. DNA of the CDR3: TGTGCCAGCAGATACAGGGGAATGAACACTGAAGCTTTCTTT.

V gene TRBV7-3 combines with J gene TRBJ1-1; D is ambiguous. V gave up 1 base and J gave up 4 bases, with 7 bases separating them. This CDR3 spans 13 amino acids. The V gene's germline CDR1 is SGHTA and CDR2 FQGTGA. The CDR3: CASSLIGSTEAFF. The CDR3 bases are TGTGCCAGCAGCTTAATCGGTAGCACTGAAGCTTTCTTT.

The V call is TRBV5-4, the J call TRBJ2-1; TRBD2 is a possible D gene (6 bases). Germline loops: CDR1 SGHNT, CDR2 YYREEE (reference sequence). V lost 6 bases and J 0 bases, leaving 13 bases between the germline ends. The CDR3 is made up of 15 amino acids. CDR3 in amino acids: CASTGGASSYNEQFF. In DNA form, the CDR3 reads TGTGCCAGCACCGGCGGGGCGAGCTCCTACAATGAGCAGTTCTTC.

The chain joins TRBV10-1 to TRBJ2-3; D gene unclear. The V end lost 4 bases, the J end lost 6 bases, and 11 bases lay between the germline ends. Germline loops: CDR1 WNHNN, CDR2 SYGVQD (reference sequence). The length of the CDR3 is 13 residues. The CDR3 is CASSGVIVDTQYF. CDR3 bases: TGCGCCAGCAGTGGGGTAATTGTGGATACGCAGTATTTT.

V usage is TRBV9 and J usage is TRBJ1-2, with TRBD1 as a possible D gene (5 bases). V was pared by 4 bases and J by 8 bases, with 21 bases between. This CDR3 comprises 15 residues. Germline V gene sequence: CDR1 SGDLS, CDR2 YYNGEE. The CDR3 sequence: CASSPQRGGVGGYTF. CDR3 in DNA: TGTGCCAGCAGCCCCCAACGGGGGGGGGTGGGAGGCTACACCTTC.

The chain has TRBV13 and TRBJ2-5; possibly TRBD1 for D (6 bases). V was shortened by 1 base and J by 5 bases, with 11 bases between the two germline ends. Germline values: CDR1 PRHDT, CDR2 FYEKMQ (reference sequence). This CDR3 comprises 14 residues. CDR3 loop: CASSLVGARETQYF. In nucleotides, the CDR3 is TGTGCCAGCAGCTTAGTGGGGGCCAGGGAGACCCAGTACTTC.

V is TRBV7-3 and J is TRBJ2-1; 8 bases align to TRBD1. CDR3 length: 15 residues. Germline CDR1 reads SGHTA; CDR2 reads FQGTGA. The J segment lost 5 bases and the V segment lost 5 bases, leaving 8 bases of the junction unmatched. Here the CDR3 DNA reads TGTGCCAGCAGCCCAGACGGACAGGGCCACAATGAGCAGTTCTTC. It specifies CASSPDGQGHNEQFF.

This clone has only one observation. The rearrangement links TRBV7-3 to TRBJ2-7, with 8 bases that match TRBD2. The CDR3 is 15 amino acids. Germline values: CDR1 SGHTA, CDR2 FQGTGA. The V and J ends lost 8 bases and 6 bases, in that order; junction bases with no gene match: 15. The DNA of the CDR3 is TGTGCCAGCCGCAAGTCGGGGGGGCCGTTCAGCGAGCAGTACTTC. It is translated as CASRKSGGPFSEQYF.

This rearrangement joins TRBV29-1 to TRBJ2-4, with D tentatively TRBD1 (6 bases). Germline V gene sequence: CDR1 SQVTM, CDR2 ANQGSEA. V lost 6 bases and J lost 2, with 20 bases in between. This CDR3 contains 16 residues. CDR3 in amino acids: CSVGNTGPLTKNIQYF. CDR3 coding DNA: TGCAGCGTAGGGAATACAGGGCCCTTGACCAAAAACATTCAGTACTTC.